Listed below are T cell receptor beta chains from one sample, sequenced in a study of blood T cell repertoires in COVID-19. TCRdb keeps only in-frame clones here, not all; method: immunoSEQ multiplex PCR. The data show some 270,000 clones, with 89% seen just once and 1.5% to 2% held by the top ten. Sequencing input: PBMCs or T cells enriched from blood (not recorded which). These TCRs come from a woman aged 40 to 55 who had recovered from COVID-19. Both conserved end residues are part of each CDR3. D genes are given only for firm matches. The size entry is marked missing in some rows and otherwise reads once, few, many or a size class.

d_gene	v_gene	abundance	j_gene	CDR3aa	CDR3nt
NA	TRBV7-2	NA	TRBJ1-6	CASSLGQGTSPLHF	TGTGCCAGCAGCTTAGGGCAGGGGACTTCACCCCTCCACTTT
TRBD1	TRBV11-2	NA	TRBJ1-1	CASSSLRSTGYAFF	TGTGCCAGCAGCTCCTTGAGATCGACAGGGTATGCTTTCTTT
NA	TRBV5-1	NA	TRBJ2-2	CASSLGYRTGELFF	TGCGCCAGCAGCTTGGGCTATCGCACCGGGGAGCTGTTTTTT
NA	TRBV29-1	once	TRBJ1-1	CSVGHNSNTEAFF	TGCAGCGTGGGACATAACTCGAACACTGAAGCTTTCTTT
TRBD2	TRBV4-1	NA	TRBJ2-1	CASSQGGLAGIMAEQFF	TGCGCCAGCAGCCAAGGGGGACTAGCGGGGATTATGGCTGAGCAGTTCTTC
TRBD1	TRBV5-1	NA	TRBJ1-1	CASSPQGISTEAFF	TGCGCCAGCAGCCCACAGGGGATTAGCACTGAAGCTTTCTTT
NA	TRBV6-5	NA	TRBJ1-5	CASTPLQGTGQPQHF	TGTGCCAGCACCCCATTACAGGGCACGGGGCAGCCCCAGCATTTT
NA	TRBV7-2	few	TRBJ1-2	CASSSRAGQSPTF	TGTGCCAGCAGCTCTCGGGCAGGGCAGTCCCCTACCTTC
TRBD1	TRBV29-1	NA	TRBJ1-1	CSVRTGRDTEAFF	TGCAGCGTTCGGACAGGGAGAGACACTGAAGCTTTCTTT
TRBD2	TRBV11-2	once	TRBJ2-3	CASSSSGSMADTQYF	TGTGCCAGCAGCTCCAGCGGGAGCATGGCAGATACGCAGTATTTT
TRBD1	TRBV2	NA	TRBJ2-1	CASSRQGVEFF	TGTGCCAGCAGCCGACAGGGCGTAGAGTTCTTC
NA	TRBV6-5	NA	TRBJ2-6	CASSYGRGSGANVLTF	TGTGCCAGCAGTTACGGCAGAGGGTCTGGGGCCAACGTCCTGACTTTC
TRBD1	TRBV6-5	NA	TRBJ1-6	CASRTGTANSPLHF	TGTGCCAGCAGGACCGGGACAGCAAATTCACCCCTCCACTTT
NA	TRBV30	few	TRBJ1-5	CAWTPEGGPYSNQPQHF	TGTGCCTGGACCCCCGAAGGGGGACCTTATAGCAATCAGCCCCAGCATTTT
TRBD1	TRBV7-9	NA	TRBJ2-1	CASSPGFRDREGQNEQFF	TGTGCCAGCAGCCCTGGGTTTCGCGACAGGGAAGGGCAGAATGAGCAGTTCTTC
NA	TRBV19	NA	TRBJ1-4	CASGQGPSEKLFF	TGTGCCAGTGGTCAGGGTCCGAGTGAAAAACTGTTTTTT
NA	TRBV7-8	NA	TRBJ1-1	CASSLGSAETEAFF	TGTGCCAGCAGCTTAGGTAGTGCGGAGACTGAAGCTTTCTTT
TRBD1	TRBV19	NA	TRBJ1-2	CASSQDRGPGGYTF	TGTGCCAGTAGCCAGGACAGGGGGCCAGGGGGCTACACCTTC
TRBD2	TRBV5-1	once	TRBJ2-5	CASSSGAGESETQYF	TGCGCCAGCAGCTCTGGAGCGGGAGAATCAGAGACCCAGTACTTC
NA	TRBV7-6	NA	TRBJ1-2	CASSSRFCGYTF	TGTGCCAGCAGCTCCAGGTTTTGTGGCTACACCTTC
NA	TRBV2	NA	TRBJ2-2	CASSDSLYTSNTGELFF	TGTGCCAGCAGTGACTCGCTGTACACATCGAACACCGGGGAGCTGTTTTTT
NA	TRBV12-3/TRBV12-4	NA	TRBJ1-1	CASTIQPGAEAFF	TGTGCCAGCACCATACAACCAGGGGCTGAAGCTTTCTTT
TRBD2	TRBV9	NA	TRBJ2-1	CASSVGPSGSYEQFF	TGTGCCAGCAGCGTAGGACCTAGCGGGAGCTATGAGCAGTTCTTC
NA	TRBV5-1	NA	TRBJ2-3	CASSLLQGPDTQYF	TGCGCCAGCAGCTTGTTGCAGGGGCCAGATACGCAGTATTTT
TRBD1	TRBV7-3	once	TRBJ1-1	CASSLMARGQAFF	TGTGCCAGCAGCTTAATGGCCAGGGGGCAAGCTTTCTTT
TRBD1	TRBV27	NA	TRBJ1-1	CASSPGTGVPNTEAFF	TGTGCCAGCAGTCCTGGGACAGGGGTTCCGAACACTGAAGCTTTCTTT
NA	TRBV4-1	few	TRBJ2-7	CASSQDSRAAYEQYF	TGCGCCAGCAGCCAAGATTCCAGGGCAGCCTACGAGCAGTACTTC
NA	TRBV27	NA	TRBJ1-4	CASSPPDEKLFF	TGTGCCAGCAGTCCCCCGGATGAAAAACTGTTTTTT